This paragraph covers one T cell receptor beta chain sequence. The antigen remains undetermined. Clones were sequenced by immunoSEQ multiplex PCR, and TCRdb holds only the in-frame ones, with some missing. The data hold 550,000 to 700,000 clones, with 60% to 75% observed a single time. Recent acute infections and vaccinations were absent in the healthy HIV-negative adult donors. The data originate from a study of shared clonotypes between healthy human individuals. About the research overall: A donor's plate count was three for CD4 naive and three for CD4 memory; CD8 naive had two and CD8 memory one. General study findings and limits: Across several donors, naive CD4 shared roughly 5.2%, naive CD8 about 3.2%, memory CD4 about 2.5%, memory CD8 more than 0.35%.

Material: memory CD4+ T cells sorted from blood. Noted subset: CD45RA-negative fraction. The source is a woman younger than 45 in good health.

The CDR3 region is CASRSYDNEQFF. DNA for the CDR3: TGTGCCAGCAGGAGCTACGACAATGAGCAGTTCTTC. The chain links TRBV6-5 to TRBJ2-1; unclear D gene. Germline CDR1 is MNHEY and CDR2 is SVGAGI. The CDR3 length is 12 residues. The V end lost 6 bases, the J end lost 5 bases, and 8 bases lay between the germline ends.